This entry lists 21 T cell receptor beta chains sequenced from one sample in a study of OX40 agonist ivuxolimab in advanced cancers. This table comes from immunoSEQ multiplex PCR, and its TCRdb copy is limited to in-frame clones, with some not included. Here the sample spans around 63,000 clones, 80% to 90% being singletons. The source was CD4+ or CD8+ T cells sorted from blood, collected in a trial of the OX40 agonist ivuxolimab. The receptors come from an adult with an advanced solid tumor such as melanoma, head and neck, liver or kidney cancer.

The J gene is TRBJ2-3, the V gene TRBV5-1, with 10 bases fitting TRBD1. The CDR3 contains 15 residues. Trimming at V came to 0 bases and at J to 5 bases, leaving 3 bases not matched to a gene. The germline gives CDR1 SGHRS, CDR2 YFSETQ. CDR3 sequence: CASSLEGQGIDTQYF. The DNA for the CDR3 is TGCGCCAGCAGCTTGGAGGGACAGGGGATAGATACGCAGTATTTT. The full variable domain, its missing parts supplied by reference TRBV5-1 and TRBJ2-3, is KAGVTQTPRYLIKTRGQQVTLSCSPISGHRSVSWYQQTPGQGLQFLFEYFSETQRNKGNFPGRFSGRQFSNSRSEMNVSTLELGDSALYLCASSLEGQGIDTQYFGPGTRLTVL.

The chain employs TRBV19 and TRBJ1-3; D remains ambiguous. In germline, CDR1 is LNHDA, CDR2 SQIVND (reference sequence). This CDR3 is built from 14 residues. Trimming cost V 6 bases and J 0 bases, with 9 bases left between them. The CDR3, as DNA: TGTGCCAGTAGCTCGACCGCCTCTGGAAACACCATATATTTT. Encoded protein: CASSSTASGNTIYF.

This clone was detected only a few times. J is TRBJ1-5 and V is TRBV2; maybe TRBD1 (5 bases). The CDR3 length is 15 residues. CDR1 is SNHLY, CDR2 FYNNEI, per germline. V was cut by 9 bases and J by 0 bases, with 15 bases left in between. CDR3 sequence reads: CASAGTRVSNQPQHF. The CDR3 DNA reads as TGTGCCAGTGCTGGGACCCGGGTTAGCAATCAGCCCCAGCATTTT.

The J gene is TRBJ2-1, the V gene TRBV2; D is unresolved. V was trimmed by 5 bases and J by 4 bases, leaving 3 bases between them. Per the germline V gene, CDR1 is SNHLY and CDR2 is FYNNEI. CDR3 size: 11 residues. CDR3 loop: CASSQYNEQFF. The CDR3 nucleotides read TGTGCCAGCAGTCAGTACAATGAGCAGTTCTTC.

The J gene is TRBJ2-2, the V gene TRBV28; 10 bases are a match to TRBD2. The V and J ends lost 1 base and 2 bases, in that order; junction bases with no gene match: 7. The CDR3 runs to 18 residues. The germline gives CDR1 MDHEN, CDR2 SYDVKM. The CDR3 bases are TGTGCCAGCAGTTTATTTGAACTAGCGGGGCCTAACACCGGGGAGCTGTTTTTT. Residues: CASSLFELAGPNTGELFF.

The CDR3 bases are TGTGCCAGCAGCTCCGGTACTAGCGGAAAAGAGACCCAGTACTTC. Translating gives CASSSGTSGKETQYF. The chain joins TRBV7-3 to TRBJ2-5; 8 bases map to TRBD2. The CDR3 loop spans 15 amino acids. Trimming at V came to 4 bases and at J to 3 bases, leaving 7 bases not matched to a gene. Germline lookup yields CDR1 SGHTA and CDR2 FQGTGA.

The chain uses TRBV6-6 and TRBJ2-7; no clear D. The germline V gene has CDR1 MNHNY and CDR2 SVGAGI (reference sequence). Trimming pared 4 bases from V and 7 bases from J, leaving 11 bases between. The CDR3 runs to 12 residues. The chain's CDR3 is CASSLDGYEQYF. The CDR3 bases are TGTGCCAGCAGTTTGGACGGGTATGAGCAGTACTTC.

This chain connects TRBV5-1 to TRBJ1-6; no reliable D call. Trimming took off 0 bases at V and 7 bases at J, with 5 bases between the two ends. The CDR3 contains 13 residues. Germline CDR1 and CDR2: SGHRS and YFSETQ. For the CDR3, the DNA is TGCGCCAGCAGCTTGGACCAGAATTCACCCCTCCACTTT. It codes for CASSLDQNSPLHF.

The rearrangement joins TRBV18 to TRBJ1-1; 7 bases agree with TRBD1. From germline, CDR1 is KGHSH and CDR2 LQKENI. Trimming cost V 3 bases and J 5 bases; bases outside gene matches: 6. This CDR3 contains 14 residues. The CDR3 loop is CASSPSGQETEAFF. The CDR3 DNA reads TGTGCCAGCTCACCGTCAGGACAGGAGACTGAAGCTTTCTTT.

The chain employs TRBV30 and TRBJ1-5; possibly TRBD1 for D (5 bases). The V end was cut by 4 bases, the J end by 6 bases, with 16 bases between. This CDR3 region has 14 residues. Germline V CDR1 and CDR2: GTSNPN, SVGIG (reference sequence). CDR3 amino acids: CAWNEGANSQPQHF. CDR3 nucleotides: TGTGCCTGGAATGAAGGGGCAAACAGTCAGCCCCAGCATTTT.

The gene calls are TRBV5-5 and TRBJ2-1, with 7 positions matching TRBD2. Germline lookup yields CDR1 SGHKS and CDR2 YYEKEE (reference sequence). J was trimmed by 7 bases and V by 3 bases; bases with no gene match: 7. The CDR3 covers 14 residues. Here the CDR3 reads CASSWGDYRNEQFF. CDR3 DNA: TGTGCCAGCAGCTGGGGGGACTATCGGAATGAGCAGTTCTTC.

The chain is built from TRBV4-1 and TRBJ2-7, with 10 nucleotides matching TRBD2. After removal of 2 bases from V and 5 bases from J, the junction contained 12 bases not matched to a gene. There are 17 residues in the CDR3. Germline V gene lookup returns CDR1 MGHRA and CDR2 YSYEKL. The chain's CDR3 is CASSQRPFSGRRNEQYF. In DNA, the CDR3 is TGCGCCAGCAGCCAACGGCCGTTTAGCGGGAGGCGGAACGAGCAGTACTTC.

A single count supports this clone. J is TRBJ2-7 and V is TRBV28, with unresolved D. Trimming pared 5 bases from V and 4 bases from J, leaving 15 bases between. This CDR3 is built from 14 residues. From germline, CDR1 is MDHEN and CDR2 SYDVKM. CDR3 loop: CASSPGHNLYEQYF. CDR3 DNA: TGTGCCAGCAGTCCAGGTCATAATCTTTACGAGCAGTACTTC.

The chain links TRBV9 to TRBJ2-7; no clear D. V lost 5 bases, J lost 7 bases, and 7 bases lay in between. The CDR3 is 10 amino acids. Germline V gene sequence: CDR1 SGDLS, CDR2 YYNGEE. DNA of the CDR3: TGTGCCAGCAGACGGTGGGAGCAGTACTTC. Translation: CASRRWEQYF.

This chain links TRBV7-3 with TRBJ2-7, with D maybe TRBD2 (6 bases). Germline V CDR1 and CDR2: SGHTA, FQGTGA. Trimming pared 1 base from V and 3 bases from J, leaving 7 bases between. The CDR3 extends over 13 amino acids. The CDR3 reads CASSLMGGYEQYF. CDR3 DNA sequence: TGTGCCAGCAGCTTAATGGGAGGCTACGAGCAGTACTTC.

The chain links TRBV18 to TRBJ2-5; TRBD2 is a possible D gene (5 bases). The CDR3 has 14 amino acids. Deletions cut 6 bases from V and 4 bases from J, with 15 bases between. Germline V gives CDR1 KGHSH, CDR2 LQKENI. CDR3 DNA sequence: TGTGCCAGCTCTCCCTCCCGGGGAATAGAGACCCAGTACTTC. It yields the protein CASSPSRGIETQYF.

The chain combines TRBV5-1 with TRBJ2-1, with D tentatively TRBD1 (5 bases). The CDR3 has 15 residues. Per the germline V gene, CDR1 is SGHRS and CDR2 is YFSETQ. Trimming left V 5 bases short and J 4 bases short, with 16 bases between. The CDR3 protein is CASRPRSQGYNEQFF. In nucleotides, the CDR3 is TGCGCCAGCAGGCCCCGTTCCCAGGGTTACAATGAGCAGTTCTTC.

V gene TRBV5-1 combines with J gene TRBJ2-2, with D possibly TRBD1 on 5 matching bases. The V end lost 1 base, the J end lost 0 bases, and 10 bases lay between the germline ends. The CDR3 has 16 residues. CDR1 SGHRS and CDR2 YFSETQ come from the germline V gene. In DNA, the CDR3 is TGCGCCAGCAGCTTGTTGCCGACAGCGAACACCGGGGAGCTGTTTTTT. Protein: CASSLLPTANTGELFF.

V and J are TRBV6-5 and TRBJ2-3; 7 bases fit TRBD2. CDR1 and CDR2 (germline): MNHEY, SVGAGI. The CDR3 length is 14 residues. J was trimmed by 6 bases and V by 2 bases; bases with no gene match: 5. The DNA for the CDR3 is TGTGCCAGCAGTTACGCGGGAGAATTGGATACGCAGTATTTT. It translates to CASSYAGELDTQYF.

The rearrangement links TRBV6-5 to TRBJ2-7, with 9 nucleotides matching TRBD1. This CDR3 is built from 13 residues. Losses at the gene ends were 7 bases for V and 2 bases for J; bases not matched to a gene: 3. Germline V CDR1 and CDR2: MNHEY, SVGAGI. The CDR3 here is CASMRQGAYEQYF. For the CDR3, the DNA is TGTGCCAGCATGAGACAGGGGGCCTACGAGCAGTACTTC.

This sequence joins TRBV10-3 and TRBJ1-1; D unresolved. The V end lost 2 bases, the J end lost 10 bases, and 14 bases lay between the germline ends. Germline CDR1 ENHRY, CDR2 SYGVKD. This CDR3 region has 13 residues. The CDR3 is CAISEADFYGAFF. The CDR3 nucleotides are TGTGCCATCAGTGAGGCGGACTTCTATGGAGCTTTCTTT.